The 10 T cell receptor beta chains below all came from one sample that was sequenced in a study of T cells after yellow fever vaccination (dated by TCRdb to about 2019). This sample's treatment or condition label indicates: live attenuated yellow fever vaccine strain. The library was produced with 5' RACE. Sequencing took place on an Illumina HiSeq 2500. The raw public reads went through TCRdb reprocessing: fastp at Q25, MiXCR clone calling, in-frame beta chains kept. Every CDR3 protein is listed once, alongside the most common genes and DNA of its rows. The sample data list approximately 550,000 distinct CDR3 sequences, and about 13% of these were observed just once. Clones ranked in the top ten supply 11% to 15% of the sample. The sequences come from PBMCs, collected on the day of the yellow fever booster vaccination. Receptors originate from a man aged 30 to 45 who received the YFV17D yellow fever vaccine.

The chain couples TRBV20-1 to TRBJ1-4; D unclear. V was trimmed by 4 bases and J by 6 bases, leaving 15 bases between them. The CDR3 has 14 residues. From germline, CDR1 is DFQATT and CDR2 SNEGSKA (reference sequence). CDR3 sequence reads: CSAKKEGWDEKLFF. The CDR3 nucleotides are TGCAGTGCTAAGAAGGAGGGATGGGATGAAAAACTGTTTTTT.

V usage is TRBV10-2 and J usage is TRBJ2-5; either TRBD1 or TRBD2 may supply D (6 bases each). This CDR3 contains 14 residues. Germline V gene data show CDR1 as WSHSY and CDR2 as SAAADI. V dropped 3 bases and J dropped 4 bases, with 12 bases sitting between them. The CDR3 DNA follows: TGCGCCAGCAGTGAAGGGGGGACTTTAGAGACCCAGTACTTC. Protein sequence: CASSEGGTLETQYF.

V gene TRBV12-3 or TRBV12-4 combines with J gene TRBJ2-1; a possible D gene is TRBD2 (6 bases). This CDR3 contains 19 residues. The V gene lost 3 bases and the J gene lost 0 bases, with 21 bases spanning the gap. The CDR3 loop reads CASSFSGELIIPSYNEQFF. CDR3 nucleotides: TGTGCCAGCAGTTTTTCGGGAGAGCTAATAATCCCCTCCTACAATGAGCAGTTCTTC.

This clonotype was seen only a few times. The V and J genes are TRBV3-1 and TRBJ2-3, with no clear D. V lost 4 bases, J lost 0 bases, and 11 bases lay in between. CDR1 and CDR2 (germline): LGHDT, YNNKEL (reference sequence). CDR3 length: 15 amino acids. The CDR3 here is CASSREGSSTDTQYF. CDR3 nucleotides: TGTGCCAGCAGCCGTGAAGGATCTAGCACAGATACGCAGTATTTT.

This clonotype was counted a few times. The chain couples TRBV10-3 to TRBJ2-3, with 8 bases matching TRBD2. CDR3 length: 13 residues. Germline V gives CDR1 ENHRY, CDR2 SYGVKD. With 4 bases clipped from V and 5 bases from J, the junction kept 2 bases outside the gene matches. CDR3 DNA: TGTGCCATCAGTGCGGGGGGGGAAGATACGCAGTATTTT. This translates into CAISAGGEDTQYF.

This rearrangement joins TRBV5-1 to TRBJ1-2; D might be TRBD1 (5 bases). V was trimmed by 0 bases and J by 3 bases, leaving 18 bases between them. Germline V lookup: CDR1 SGHRS, CDR2 YFSETQ. The CDR3 runs to 17 residues. The CDR3 bases are TGCGCCAGCAGCTTGGAGGTGTATTCCGGGGGAGACTATGGCTACACCTTC. This sequence encodes CASSLEVYSGGDYGYTF. Full variable domain (rest looked up from reference TRBV5-1 and TRBJ1-2): KAGVTQTPRYLIKTRGQQVTLSCSPISGHRSVSWYQQTPGQGLQFLFEYFSETQRNKGNFPGRFSGRQFSNSRSEMNVSTLELGDSALYLCASSLEVYSGGDYGYTFGSGTRLTVV.

Many counts were recorded for this clonotype. The rearrangement joins TRBV12-3 or TRBV12-4 to TRBJ2-5, with 7 bases that match TRBD1. This CDR3 spans 15 amino acids. Losses at the gene ends were 5 bases for V and 1 base for J; bases not matched to a gene: 7. The CDR3 DNA reads TGTGCCAGCAGTCTAAGGACAGGCGCCCAAGAGACCCAGTACTTC. Its protein product is CASSLRTGAQETQYF.

The chain links TRBV20-1 to TRBJ2-7; D uncertain. The V end was cut by 3 bases, the J end by 4 bases, with 16 bases between. From germline, CDR1 is DFQATT and CDR2 SNEGSKA (reference sequence). The CDR3 loop spans 14 amino acids. Here the CDR3 reads CSARSGLGSYEQYF. In nucleotides, the CDR3 is TGCAGTGCTAGGTCCGGATTAGGCAGTTACGAGCAGTACTTC.

V and J are TRBV5-4 and TRBJ2-4, with D possibly TRBD2 on 6 matching bases. This CDR3 contains 14 residues. The germline gives CDR1 SGHNT, CDR2 YYREEE (reference sequence). V was trimmed by 2 bases and J by 6 bases, leaving 12 bases between them. CDR3 bases: TGTGCCAGCAGCTTTTCGGGAGACGGAAACATTCAGTACTTC. Encoded protein: CASSFSGDGNIQYF.

The chain is built from TRBV7-2 and TRBJ1-2; no definite D call. CDR1 is SGHTA, CDR2 FQGNSA, per germline. The CDR3 extends over 14 amino acids. V gave up 1 base and J gave up 4 bases, with 10 bases separating them. As DNA, the CDR3 is TGTGCCAGCAGCTTAGGCCAGGAAAGCTATGGCTACACCTTC. Encoded protein: CASSLGQESYGYTF. Supplemented by reference TRBV7-2 and TRBJ1-2, the full variable domain reads GAGVSQSPSNKVTEKGKDVELRCDPISGHTALYWYRQSLGQGLEFLIYFQGNSAPDKSGLPSDRFSAERTGGSVSTLTIQRTQQEDSAVYLCASSLGQESYGYTFGSGTRLTVV.